This is a list of T cell receptor beta chains from one sample in a study of cytomegalovirus exposure and HLA in healthy donors. Generated by immunoSEQ multiplex PCR, the TCRdb table keeps only in-frame clones and is missing some. The sample table includes 150,000 to 200,000 clones. Sequenced input: PBMCs. These TCRs come from a man aged 25-45 years in good health and CMV-seronegative. The CDR3 runs from the conserved cysteine through the conserved F or W. The D gene is left open where the match is weak.

len: 15; v_gene: TRBV27; d_gene: .; j_gene: TRBJ1-1; CDR3aa: CASSLEWGGYTEAFF; CDR3nt: TGTGCCAGCAGTTTAGAATGGGGAGGGTACACTGAAGCTTTCTTT
len: 17; v_gene: TRBV11-3; d_gene: .; j_gene: TRBJ2-3; CDR3aa: CASSLPPFGLARDTQYF; CDR3nt: TGTGCCAGCAGCTTACCTCCCTTTGGGCTAGCACGCGATACGCAGTATTTT
len: 17; v_gene: TRBV6-1; d_gene: .; j_gene: TRBJ2-5; CDR3aa: CASSEALLSEGQETQYF; CDR3nt: TGTGCCAGCAGTGAAGCGCTTTTATCCGAGGGCCAAGAGACCCAGTACTTC
len: 12; v_gene: TRBV27; d_gene: .; j_gene: TRBJ1-1; CDR3aa: CASSLGRGGAFF; CDR3nt: TGTGCCAGCAGTTTGGGGAGGGGTGGTGCTTTCTTT
len: 12; v_gene: TRBV7-8; d_gene: .; j_gene: TRBJ1-2; CDR3aa: CASSSGTGGYTF; CDR3nt: TGTGCCAGCAGTTCGGGCACGGGAGGCTACACCTTC
len: 14; v_gene: TRBV19; d_gene: TRBD2; j_gene: TRBJ2-3; CDR3aa: CASKTSGNTDTQYF; CDR3nt: TGTGCCAGCAAGACTAGCGGAAACACAGATACGCAGTATTTT
len: 16; v_gene: TRBV10-3; d_gene: TRBD2; j_gene: TRBJ2-1; CDR3aa: CAIRGLTSGRSNEQFF; CDR3nt: TGTGCCATCAGGGGTTTGACTAGCGGGAGATCAAATGAGCAGTTCTTC
len: 15; v_gene: TRBV27; d_gene: .; j_gene: TRBJ1-5; CDR3aa: CASSLRGRSNQPQHF; CDR3nt: TGTGCCAGCAGTTTGCGGGGGAGGAGCAATCAGCCCCAGCATTTT
len: 15; v_gene: TRBV7-2; d_gene: .; j_gene: TRBJ1-5; CDR3aa: CASSPQGSGWQPQHF; CDR3nt: TGTGCCAGCAGCCCGCAGGGGTCGGGATGGCAGCCCCAGCATTTT
len: 16; v_gene: TRBV5-8; d_gene: TRBD1; j_gene: TRBJ1-5; CDR3aa: CASSQTGTASNQPQHF; CDR3nt: TGTGCCAGCAGCCAGACCGGGACAGCTAGCAATCAGCCCCAGCATTTT
len: 15; v_gene: TRBV5-4; d_gene: TRBD1; j_gene: TRBJ1-4; CDR3aa: CASSLRQGAAEKLFF; CDR3nt: TGTGCCAGCAGCTTGCGACAGGGGGCGGCTGAAAAACTGTTTTTT
len: 14; v_gene: TRBV27; d_gene: .; j_gene: TRBJ2-7; CDR3aa: CASSSGGPLDEQYF; CDR3nt: TGTGCCAGCAGTTCCGGGGGGCCTCTGGACGAGCAGTACTTC
len: 15; v_gene: TRBV9; d_gene: .; j_gene: TRBJ2-7; CDR3aa: CASSVAAGSTYEQYF; CDR3nt: TGTGCCAGCAGCGTAGCTGCAGGGTCCACCTACGAGCAGTACTTC
len: 14; v_gene: TRBV27; d_gene: .; j_gene: TRBJ2-5; CDR3aa: CASSLLGAQETQYF; CDR3nt: TGTGCCAGCAGTTTATTGGGGGCCCAAGAGACCCAGTACTTC
len: 16; v_gene: TRBV27; d_gene: .; j_gene: TRBJ1-6; CDR3aa: CASTRQAPYSLSPLHF; CDR3nt: TGTGCCAGCACTAGACAGGCTCCCTATTCCCTTTCACCCCTCCACTTT
len: 14; v_gene: TRBV19; d_gene: .; j_gene: TRBJ2-2; CDR3aa: CASSIRENTGELFF; CDR3nt: TGTGCCAGTAGTATCCGGGAGAACACCGGGGAGCTGTTTTTT
len: 17; v_gene: TRBV6-1; d_gene: TRBD1; j_gene: TRBJ2-5; CDR3aa: CASSEAHWTGGRETQYF; CDR3nt: TGTGCCAGCAGTGAAGCGCACTGGACAGGGGGCAGAGAGACCCAGTACTTC
len: 15; v_gene: TRBV19; d_gene: TRBD2; j_gene: TRBJ2-1; CDR3aa: CASSKAGNSYNEQFF; CDR3nt: TGTGCCAGTAGTAAAGCGGGAAACTCCTACAATGAGCAGTTCTTC
len: 16; v_gene: TRBV9; d_gene: .; j_gene: TRBJ1-2; CDR3aa: CASSVEAPGAPGGYTF; CDR3nt: TGTGCCAGCAGCGTAGAGGCGCCAGGGGCCCCGGGGGGCTACACCTTC
len: 15; v_gene: TRBV7-2; d_gene: TRBD1; j_gene: TRBJ1-5; CDR3aa: CASSLAGTDNQPQHF; CDR3nt: TGTGCCAGCAGCTTAGCTGGGACAGATAATCAGCCCCAGCATTTT
len: 20; v_gene: TRBV28; d_gene: TRBD1; j_gene: TRBJ1-5; CDR3aa: CASSFRPGQGSSYSNQPQHF; CDR3nt: TGTGCCAGCAGTTTCCGTCCGGGACAGGGATCATCTTATAGCAATCAGCCCCAGCATTTT
len: 16; v_gene: TRBV5-1; d_gene: .; j_gene: TRBJ2-1; CDR3aa: CASSLVAASSYNEQFF; CDR3nt: TGCGCCAGCAGCTTAGTAGCGGCATCCTCCTACAATGAGCAGTTCTTC
len: 17; v_gene: TRBV4-2; d_gene: TRBD1; j_gene: TRBJ1-4; CDR3aa: CASSQGRSGGGGEKLFF; CDR3nt: TGTGCCAGCAGCCAAGGTCGCTCAGGGGGCGGAGGTGAAAAACTGTTTTTT
len: 15; v_gene: TRBV10-1; d_gene: TRBD2; j_gene: TRBJ2-1; CDR3aa: CASSEGTGGRIEQFF; CDR3nt: TGCGCCAGCAGTGAAGGGACGGGGGGGCGGATTGAGCAGTTCTTC
len: 14; v_gene: TRBV9; d_gene: .; j_gene: TRBJ2-7; CDR3aa: CASSVRPSSYEQYF; CDR3nt: TGTGCCAGCAGCGTGCGTCCGTCCTCCTACGAGCAGTACTTC
len: 16; v_gene: TRBV4-1; d_gene: .; j_gene: TRBJ1-2; CDR3aa: CASSHLRTGFPYGYTF; CDR3nt: TGCGCCAGCAGCCACCTCAGAACAGGGTTTCCCTATGGCTACACCTTC
len: 11; v_gene: TRBV2; d_gene: .; j_gene: TRBJ1-1; CDR3aa: CASRAAPEAFF; CDR3nt: TGTGCCAGCAGGGCGGCTCCTGAAGCTTTCTTT
len: 13; v_gene: TRBV25-1; d_gene: TRBD1; j_gene: TRBJ1-1; CDR3aa: CASSDRGPFEAFF; CDR3nt: TGTGCCAGCAGTGACAGGGGGCCTTTTGAAGCTTTCTTT
len: 14; v_gene: TRBV7-6; d_gene: .; j_gene: TRBJ2-7; CDR3aa: CASSLPDSSYEQYF; CDR3nt: TGTGCCAGCAGCTTACCCGACAGTTCCTACGAGCAGTACTTC
len: 14; v_gene: TRBV7-2; d_gene: .; j_gene: TRBJ1-5; CDR3aa: CASSSPGGNQPQHF; CDR3nt: TGTGCCAGCAGCTCACCAGGGGGCAATCAGCCCCAGCATTTT
len: 11; v_gene: TRBV29-1; d_gene: .; j_gene: TRBJ2-1; CDR3aa: CSVPRWDEQFF; CDR3nt: TGCAGCGTCCCCAGGTGGGATGAGCAGTTCTTC
len: 14; v_gene: TRBV6-1; d_gene: TRBD1; j_gene: TRBJ2-4; CDR3aa: CASRRDRAGHIQYF; CDR3nt: TGTGCCAGCAGAAGAGACAGGGCAGGGCACATTCAGTACTTC
len: 17; v_gene: TRBV7-9; d_gene: TRBD1; j_gene: TRBJ1-1; CDR3aa: CASSAGTGTGRATEAFF; CDR3nt: TGTGCCAGCAGCGCCGGAACCGGGACAGGGAGGGCCACTGAAGCTTTCTTT
len: 16; v_gene: TRBV6-6; d_gene: TRBD1; j_gene: TRBJ2-1; CDR3aa: CASSYSMQGEYNEQFF; CDR3nt: TGTGCCAGCAGTTACTCGATGCAGGGGGAATACAATGAGCAGTTCTTC
len: 13; v_gene: TRBV7-6; d_gene: TRBD1; j_gene: TRBJ1-1; CDR3aa: CASSSQGATEAFF; CDR3nt: TGTGCCAGCAGCTCCCAGGGGGCAACTGAAGCTTTCTTT
len: 14; v_gene: TRBV6-4; d_gene: .; j_gene: TRBJ2-7; CDR3aa: CAREPSGGFGEQYF; CDR3nt: TGTGCCAGGGAGCCCTCTGGGGGCTTTGGCGAGCAGTACTTC